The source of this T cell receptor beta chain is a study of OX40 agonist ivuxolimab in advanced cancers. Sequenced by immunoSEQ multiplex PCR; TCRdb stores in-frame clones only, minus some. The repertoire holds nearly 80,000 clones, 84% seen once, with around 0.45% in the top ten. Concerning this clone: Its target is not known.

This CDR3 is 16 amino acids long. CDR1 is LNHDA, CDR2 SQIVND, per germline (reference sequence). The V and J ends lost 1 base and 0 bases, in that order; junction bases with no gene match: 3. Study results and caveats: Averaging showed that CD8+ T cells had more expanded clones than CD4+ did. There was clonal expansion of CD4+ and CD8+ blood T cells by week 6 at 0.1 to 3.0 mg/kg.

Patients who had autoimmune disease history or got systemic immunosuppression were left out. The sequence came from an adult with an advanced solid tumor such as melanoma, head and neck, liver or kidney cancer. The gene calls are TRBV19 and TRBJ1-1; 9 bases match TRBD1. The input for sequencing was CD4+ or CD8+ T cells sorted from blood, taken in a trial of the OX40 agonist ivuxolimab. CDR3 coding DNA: TGTGCCAGTAGTATAGGGCGGGACAGGGTGAACACTGAAGCTTTCTTT. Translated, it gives CASSIGRDRVNTEAFF.